This T cell receptor (beta chain) was captured by sequencing in a study of cytomegalovirus exposure and HLA in healthy donors. Use of 60 Vbeta and 13 Jbeta primers characterized the PCR. The assay was immunoSEQ multiplex PCR, and TCRdb's table has in-frame clones only and misses some. The sample records about 140,000 clones, 80% being singletons. Study conclusions and caveats: Indistinguishability led to the exclusion of some V segments, TRBV6-2 and TRBV6-3 included. Confirmation in vitro established that a few CMV-associated chains were specific for CMV antigens. Only CMV serostatus was available as immune exposure information.

Regarding this clone: The antigen is not known. A read error may account for a junction end that differs from germline.

Looked up from germline, CDR1 is SSHAT and CDR2 is FNYEAQ (reference sequence). The CDR3 runs 13 residues. This clonotype was obtained from a man aged 40-55 years in good health and CMV-seronegative. The V and J genes are TRBV7-7 and TRBJ2-5; D not certain. The sample consisted of PBMCs. This CDR3 reads CASSLEQIETQYF. CDR3 nucleotide sequence: TGTGCTAGCAGCTTAGAACAGATAGAGACCCAGTACTTC.